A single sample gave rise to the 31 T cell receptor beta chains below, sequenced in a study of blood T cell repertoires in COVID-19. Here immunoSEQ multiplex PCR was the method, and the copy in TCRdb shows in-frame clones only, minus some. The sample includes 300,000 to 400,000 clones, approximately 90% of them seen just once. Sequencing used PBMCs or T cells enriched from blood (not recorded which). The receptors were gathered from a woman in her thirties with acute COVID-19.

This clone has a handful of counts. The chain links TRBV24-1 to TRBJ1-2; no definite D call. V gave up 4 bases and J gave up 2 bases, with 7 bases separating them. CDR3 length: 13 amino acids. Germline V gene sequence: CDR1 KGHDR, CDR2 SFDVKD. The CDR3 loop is CATSENRNYGYTF. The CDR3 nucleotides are TGTGCCACCAGTGAGAACAGAAACTATGGCTACACCTTC.

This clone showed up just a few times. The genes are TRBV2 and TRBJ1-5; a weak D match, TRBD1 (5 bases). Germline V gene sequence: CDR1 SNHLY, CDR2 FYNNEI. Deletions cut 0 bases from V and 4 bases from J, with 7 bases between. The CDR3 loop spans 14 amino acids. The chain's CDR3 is CASSEAAGNQPQHF. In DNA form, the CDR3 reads TGTGCCAGCAGTGAAGCGGCAGGGAATCAGCCCCAGCATTTT.

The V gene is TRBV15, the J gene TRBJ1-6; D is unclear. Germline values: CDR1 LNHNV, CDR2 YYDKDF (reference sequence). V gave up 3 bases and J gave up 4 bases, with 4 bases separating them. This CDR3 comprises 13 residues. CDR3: CATSSSYNSPLHF. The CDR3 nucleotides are TGTGCCACCAGCAGTTCATATAATTCACCCCTCCACTTT.

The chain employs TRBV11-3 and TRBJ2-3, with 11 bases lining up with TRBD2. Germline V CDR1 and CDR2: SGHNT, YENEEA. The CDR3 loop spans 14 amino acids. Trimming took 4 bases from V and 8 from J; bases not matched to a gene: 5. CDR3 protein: CASSSTSGIGTQYF. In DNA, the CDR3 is TGTGCCAGCAGCTCGACTAGCGGGATTGGTACGCAGTATTTT.

The CDR3 DNA is TGTGCCAGCAGCAAAGCGCCAGGGAAGTCCTACGAGCAGTACTTC. This translates into CASSKAPGKSYEQYF. The chain combines TRBV21-1 with TRBJ2-7; whether TRBD1, the table's D call, matches the DNA was not checked. TRBV21-1 is flagged as a pseudogene. The CDR3 loop spans 15 amino acids.

CDR3 coding DNA: TGTGCCAGCAGGGGGGGGACGCTAGGGGAAAAACTGTTTTTT. Translating it yields CASRGGTLGEKLFF. The rearrangement joins TRBV6-5 to TRBJ1-4, with D possibly TRBD1 on 5 matching bases. Trimming removed 6 bases from V and 8 bases from J, with 16 bases in between. The CDR3 extends over 14 amino acids. From germline, CDR1 is MNHEY and CDR2 SVGAGI.

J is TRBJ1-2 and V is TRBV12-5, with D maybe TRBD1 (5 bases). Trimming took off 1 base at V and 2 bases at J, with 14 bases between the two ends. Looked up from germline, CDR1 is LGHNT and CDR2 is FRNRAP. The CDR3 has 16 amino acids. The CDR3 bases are TGTGCTAGTGGTTTGGGAGAGGGAGGGGTAAACTATGGCTACACCTTC. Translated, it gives CASGLGEGGVNYGYTF.

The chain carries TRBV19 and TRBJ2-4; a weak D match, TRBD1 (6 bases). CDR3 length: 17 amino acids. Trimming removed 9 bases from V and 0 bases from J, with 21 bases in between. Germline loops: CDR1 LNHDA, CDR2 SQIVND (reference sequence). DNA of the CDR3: TGTGCCAGGCCGGACAGTTTCACTTACCTAGCCAAAAACATTCAGTACTTC. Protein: CARPDSFTYLAKNIQYF.

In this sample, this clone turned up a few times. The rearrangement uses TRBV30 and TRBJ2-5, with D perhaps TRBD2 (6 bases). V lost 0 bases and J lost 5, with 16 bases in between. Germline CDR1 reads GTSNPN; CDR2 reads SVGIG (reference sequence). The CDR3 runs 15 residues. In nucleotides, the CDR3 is TGTGCCTGGAGTGTACAGGAGGGGACGGGGGAGACCCAGTACTTC. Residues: CAWSVQEGTGETQYF.

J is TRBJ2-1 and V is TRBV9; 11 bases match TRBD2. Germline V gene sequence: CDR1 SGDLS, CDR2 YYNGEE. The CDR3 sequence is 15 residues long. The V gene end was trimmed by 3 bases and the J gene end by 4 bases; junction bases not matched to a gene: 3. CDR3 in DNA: TGTGCCAGCAGCGCTAGACTAGCGGGGTACAATGAGCAGTTCTTC. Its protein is CASSARLAGYNEQFF.

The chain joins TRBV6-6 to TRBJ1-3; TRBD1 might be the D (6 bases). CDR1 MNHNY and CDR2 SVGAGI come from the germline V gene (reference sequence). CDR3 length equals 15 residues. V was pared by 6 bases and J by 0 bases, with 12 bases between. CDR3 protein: CASRGGSVSGNTIYF. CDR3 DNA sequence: TGTGCCAGCAGAGGGGGATCCGTCTCTGGAAACACCATATATTTT.

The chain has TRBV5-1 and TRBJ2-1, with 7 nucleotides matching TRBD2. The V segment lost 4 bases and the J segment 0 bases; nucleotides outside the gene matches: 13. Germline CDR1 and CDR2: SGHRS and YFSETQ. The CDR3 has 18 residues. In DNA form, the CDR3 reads TGCGCCAGCAGCCCAACGTACCCAGCGGGGAGCTCCTACAATGAGCAGTTCTTC. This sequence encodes CASSPTYPAGSSYNEQFF.

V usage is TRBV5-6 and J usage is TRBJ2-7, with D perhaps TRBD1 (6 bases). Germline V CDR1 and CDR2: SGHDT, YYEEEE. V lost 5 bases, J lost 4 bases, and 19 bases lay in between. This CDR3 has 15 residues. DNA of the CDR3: TGTGCCAGCAGTTTTTACAGGGATGTGGGTTACGAGCAGTACTTC. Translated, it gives CASSFYRDVGYEQYF.

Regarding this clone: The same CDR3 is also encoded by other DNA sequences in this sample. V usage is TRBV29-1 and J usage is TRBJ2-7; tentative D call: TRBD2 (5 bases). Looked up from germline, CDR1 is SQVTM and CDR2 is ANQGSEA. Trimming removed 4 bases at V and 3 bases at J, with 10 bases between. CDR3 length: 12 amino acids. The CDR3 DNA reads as TGCAGCGTTGCCCGGGGTAGCTACGAGCAGTACTTC. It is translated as CSVARGSYEQYF.

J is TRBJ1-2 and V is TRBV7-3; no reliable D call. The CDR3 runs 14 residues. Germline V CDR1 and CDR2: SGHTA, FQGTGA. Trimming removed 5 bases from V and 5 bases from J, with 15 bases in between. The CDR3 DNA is TGTGCCAGCAGCCCACAAAACACGTTATATGGCTACACCTTC. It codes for CASSPQNTLYGYTF. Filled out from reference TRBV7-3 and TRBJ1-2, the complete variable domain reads GAGVSQTPSNKVTEKGKYVELRCDPISGHTALYWYRQSLGQGPEFLIYFQGTGAADDSGLPNDRFFAVRPEGSVSTLKIQRTERGDSAVYLCASSPQNTLYGYTFGSGTRLTVV.

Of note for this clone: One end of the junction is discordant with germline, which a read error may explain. The CDR3 nucleotides read TGTGCCAGCAGCCCATCCGTGGGGGGGCGAGGCTGCACCTTC. The encoded protein is CASSPSVGGRGCTF. This sequence joins TRBV3-1 (or the pseudogene TRBV3-2) and TRBJ1-2; TRBD1 is a possible D gene (6 bases). Germline-derived CDR1 and CDR2 are LGHDT and YNNKEL (reference sequence). The CDR3 spans 14 residues.

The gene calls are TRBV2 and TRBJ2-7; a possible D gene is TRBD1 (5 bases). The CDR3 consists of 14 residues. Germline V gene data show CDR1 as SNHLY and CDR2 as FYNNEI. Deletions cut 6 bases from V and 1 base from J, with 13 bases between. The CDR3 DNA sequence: TGTGCCAGCAGGAGTCAGGGTGTATCCTACGAGCAGTACTTC. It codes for CASRSQGVSYEQYF. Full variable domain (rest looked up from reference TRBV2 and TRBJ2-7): EPEVTQTPSHQVTQMGQEVILRCVPISNHLYFYWYRQILGQKVEFLVSFYNNEISEKSEIFDDQFSVERPDGSNFTLKIRSTKLEDSAMYFCASRSQGVSYEQYFGPGTRLTVT.

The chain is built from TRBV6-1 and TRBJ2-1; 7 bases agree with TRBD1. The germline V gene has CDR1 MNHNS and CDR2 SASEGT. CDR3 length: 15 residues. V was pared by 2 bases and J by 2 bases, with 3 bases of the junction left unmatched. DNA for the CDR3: TGTGCCAGCAGTGAATGGACAGGAACCTACAATGAGCAGTTCTTC. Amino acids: CASSEWTGTYNEQFF.

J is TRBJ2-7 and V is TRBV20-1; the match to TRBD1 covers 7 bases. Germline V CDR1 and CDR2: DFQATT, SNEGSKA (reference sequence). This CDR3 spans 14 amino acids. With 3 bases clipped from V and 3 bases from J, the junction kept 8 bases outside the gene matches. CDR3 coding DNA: TGCAGTGCTAGTATAGGGGGCAGGGGCTACGAGCAGTACTTC. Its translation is CSASIGGRGYEQYF.

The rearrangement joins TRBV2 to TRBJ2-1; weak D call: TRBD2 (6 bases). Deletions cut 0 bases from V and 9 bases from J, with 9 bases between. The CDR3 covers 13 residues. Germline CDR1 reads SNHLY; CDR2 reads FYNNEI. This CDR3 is CASSEAGGTEQFF. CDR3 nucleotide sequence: TGTGCCAGCAGTGAAGCAGGAGGGACTGAGCAGTTCTTC.

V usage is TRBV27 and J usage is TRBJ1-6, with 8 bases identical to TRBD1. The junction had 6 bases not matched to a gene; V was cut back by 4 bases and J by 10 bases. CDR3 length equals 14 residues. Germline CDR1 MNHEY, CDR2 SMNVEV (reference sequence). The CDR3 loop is CASSWTGFDSPLHF. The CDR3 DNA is TGTGCCAGCAGTTGGACAGGGTTCGACTCACCCCTCCACTTT.

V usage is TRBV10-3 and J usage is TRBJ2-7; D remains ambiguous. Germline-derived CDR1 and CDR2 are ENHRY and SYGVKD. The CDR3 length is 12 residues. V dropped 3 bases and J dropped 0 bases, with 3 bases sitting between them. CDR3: CAISDSSYEQYF. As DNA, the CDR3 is TGTGCCATCAGTGATAGCTCCTACGAGCAGTACTTC.

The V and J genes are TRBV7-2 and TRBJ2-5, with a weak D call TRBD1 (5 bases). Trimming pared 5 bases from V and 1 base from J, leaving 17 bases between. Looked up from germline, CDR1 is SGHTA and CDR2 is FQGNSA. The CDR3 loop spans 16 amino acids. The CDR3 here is CASSLGPLGAQETQYF. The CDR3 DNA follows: TGTGCCAGCAGCCTCGGACCCCTTGGGGCCCAAGAGACCCAGTACTTC.

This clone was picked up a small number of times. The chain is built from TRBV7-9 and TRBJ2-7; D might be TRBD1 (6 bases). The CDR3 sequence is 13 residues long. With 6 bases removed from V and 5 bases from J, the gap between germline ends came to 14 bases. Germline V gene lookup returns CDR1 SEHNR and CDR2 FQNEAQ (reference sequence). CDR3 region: CASSPGAVDEQYF. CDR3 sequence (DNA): TGTGCCAGCAGTCCAGGGGCAGTAGACGAGCAGTACTTC.

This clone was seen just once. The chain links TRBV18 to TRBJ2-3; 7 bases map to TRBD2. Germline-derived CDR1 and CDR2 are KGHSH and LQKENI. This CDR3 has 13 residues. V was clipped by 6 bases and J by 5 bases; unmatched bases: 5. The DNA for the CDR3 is TGTGCCAGCTCCAAGGCGGGGGAAGATACGCAGTATTTT. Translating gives CASSKAGEDTQYF.

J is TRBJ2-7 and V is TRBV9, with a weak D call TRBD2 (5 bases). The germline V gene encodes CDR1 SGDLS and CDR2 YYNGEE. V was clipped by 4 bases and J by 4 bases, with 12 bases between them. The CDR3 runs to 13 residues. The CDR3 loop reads CASSPGVGYEQYF. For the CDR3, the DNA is TGTGCCAGCAGCCCCGGGGTAGGGTACGAGCAGTACTTC.

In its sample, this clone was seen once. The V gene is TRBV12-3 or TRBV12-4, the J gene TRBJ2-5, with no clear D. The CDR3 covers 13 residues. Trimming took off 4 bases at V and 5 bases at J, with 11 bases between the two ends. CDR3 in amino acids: CASSSHRRETQYF. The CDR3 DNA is TGTGCCAGCAGTTCCCATCGCAGGGAGACCCAGTACTTC.

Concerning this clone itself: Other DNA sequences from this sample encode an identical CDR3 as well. In nucleotides, the CDR3 is TGTGCCAGCAGTTTACGGGGGAATGAGCAGTTCTTC. It yields the protein CASSLRGNEQFF. The rearrangement links TRBV12-3 or TRBV12-4 to TRBJ2-1; tentative D call: TRBD2 (6 bases). The CDR3 covers 12 residues. V lost 2 bases, J lost 7 bases, and 6 bases lay in between.

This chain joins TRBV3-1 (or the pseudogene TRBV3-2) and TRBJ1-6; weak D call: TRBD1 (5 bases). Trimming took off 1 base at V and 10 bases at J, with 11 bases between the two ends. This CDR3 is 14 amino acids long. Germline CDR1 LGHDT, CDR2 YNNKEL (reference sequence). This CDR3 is CASSQGRVDSPLHF. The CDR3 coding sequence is TGTGCCAGCAGCCAAGGCAGGGTGGACTCACCCCTCCACTTT.

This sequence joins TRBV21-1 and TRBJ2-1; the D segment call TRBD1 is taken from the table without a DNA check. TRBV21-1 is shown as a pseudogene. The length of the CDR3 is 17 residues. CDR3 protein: CASSTETGTGSYNEQFF. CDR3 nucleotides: TGTGCCAGCAGCACCGAAACCGGGACAGGCTCCTACAATGAGCAGTTCTTC.

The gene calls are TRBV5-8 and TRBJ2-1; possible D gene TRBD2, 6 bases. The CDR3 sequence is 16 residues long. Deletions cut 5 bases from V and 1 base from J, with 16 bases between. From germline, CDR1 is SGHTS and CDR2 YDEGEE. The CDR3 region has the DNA TGTGCCAGCAGGCCAAAAGGGACTTTGTCCTACAATGAGCAGTTCTTC. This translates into CASRPKGTLSYNEQFF. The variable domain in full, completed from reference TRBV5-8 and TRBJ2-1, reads EAGVTQSPTHLIKTRGQQATLRCSPISGHTSVYWYQQALGLGLQFLLWYDEGEERNRGNFPPRFSGRQFPNYSSELNVNALELEDSALYLCASRPKGTLSYNEQFFGPGTRLTVL.